The next 9 T cell receptor beta chains were all read from a single sample in a study of blood T cell repertoires in COVID-19. Profiling relied on immunoSEQ multiplex PCR, and the TCRdb table lists in-frame clones only, not all of them. The table records about 310,000 clones, around nine tenths of them present only once. The sample was peripheral blood. The receptor set was obtained from a man in his fifties with active or convalescent COVID-19.

The CDR3 DNA is TGTGCCAGCAGCAGGGGACAGGGGGCGAATGAGCAGTTCTTC. Protein: CASSRGQGANEQFF. The chain carries TRBV9 and TRBJ2-1; 12 positions match TRBD1. The junction had 3 bases not matched to a gene; V was cut back by 4 bases and J by 7 bases. There are 14 residues in the CDR3. Germline CDR1 is SGDLS and CDR2 is YYNGEE.

The chain has TRBV28 and TRBJ1-2; TRBD1 agrees at 7 bases. Germline V lookup: CDR1 MDHEN, CDR2 SYDVKM. The CDR3 runs 14 residues. J lost 3 bases, V lost 6 bases, and 7 bases had no gene match. The CDR3 is CASRPTGAYYGYTF. CDR3 nucleotides: TGTGCCAGCAGGCCCACAGGGGCCTACTATGGCTACACCTTC.

V gene TRBV30 combines with J gene TRBJ2-2; 7 bases fit TRBD1. The germline gives CDR1 GTSNPN, CDR2 SVGIG (reference sequence). The V and J ends lost 5 bases and 2 bases, in that order; junction bases with no gene match: 5. This CDR3 has 14 residues. The DNA for the CDR3 is TGTGCCTGGGACAGGGCATTTAACACCGGGGAGCTGTTTTTT. It encodes CAWDRAFNTGELFF.

V gene TRBV2 combines with J gene TRBJ1-3, with D perhaps TRBD1 (6 bases). CDR3 length: 15 residues. Per the germline V gene, CDR1 is SNHLY and CDR2 is FYNNEI. The V end lost 7 bases, the J end lost 2 bases, and 15 bases lay between the germline ends. The DNA for the CDR3 is TGTGCCAGCAACCAAGGAGGGGGGGCTGGAAACACCATATATTTT. This gives the protein CASNQGGGAGNTIYF.

The rearrangement links TRBV2 to TRBJ2-7, with D possibly TRBD1 on 5 matching bases. In germline, CDR1 is SNHLY, CDR2 FYNNEI. The length of the CDR3 is 15 residues. Trimming shortened V by 0 bases and J by 3 bases, and 12 bases separated the two germline ends. The CDR3 bases are TGTGCCAGCAGTGAAGCAACACAGGCGAGCTACGAGCAGTACTTC. Amino acid sequence: CASSEATQASYEQYF.

For the CDR3, the DNA is TGTGCCAGCAGGCACCTGGACAGGCCTGAAGCTTTCTTT. It yields the protein CASRHLDRPEAFF. The V and J genes are TRBV12-3 or TRBV12-4 and TRBJ1-1; 7 bases are a match to TRBD1. J gave up 6 bases and V 6 bases, and 7 bases lay outside the gene matches. The CDR3 runs 13 residues.

The genes are TRBV7-3 and TRBJ2-7; 14 nucleotides line up with TRBD2. Looked up from germline, CDR1 is SGHTA and CDR2 is FQGTGA. The CDR3 has 14 amino acids. J lost 6 bases, V lost 6 bases, and 4 bases had no gene match. The CDR3 DNA reads as TGTGCCAGCAGACTCGGGACTAGCGGGAGCGAGCAGTACTTC. Translated, it gives CASRLGTSGSEQYF.

This chain links TRBV19 with TRBJ1-1, with TRBD1 matching over 8 bases. The CDR3 covers 14 residues. From germline, CDR1 is LNHDA and CDR2 SQIVND (reference sequence). V was clipped by 5 bases and J by 4 bases; unmatched bases: 6. DNA of the CDR3: TGTGCCAGTAGTTTCGGACAGGGCGTCACTGAAGCTTTCTTT. It yields the protein CASSFGQGVTEAFF.

The chain recombines TRBV21-1 with TRBJ1-2; TRBD1, the table's D call, was not compared with the DNA. TRBV21-1 is annotated as a pseudogene. The CDR3 spans 16 residues. The CDR3 nucleotides are TGTGCCAGCAGCAAAGGAGGGGACACAGAACGGAATGGCTACACCTTC. This sequence encodes CASSKGGDTERNGYTF.